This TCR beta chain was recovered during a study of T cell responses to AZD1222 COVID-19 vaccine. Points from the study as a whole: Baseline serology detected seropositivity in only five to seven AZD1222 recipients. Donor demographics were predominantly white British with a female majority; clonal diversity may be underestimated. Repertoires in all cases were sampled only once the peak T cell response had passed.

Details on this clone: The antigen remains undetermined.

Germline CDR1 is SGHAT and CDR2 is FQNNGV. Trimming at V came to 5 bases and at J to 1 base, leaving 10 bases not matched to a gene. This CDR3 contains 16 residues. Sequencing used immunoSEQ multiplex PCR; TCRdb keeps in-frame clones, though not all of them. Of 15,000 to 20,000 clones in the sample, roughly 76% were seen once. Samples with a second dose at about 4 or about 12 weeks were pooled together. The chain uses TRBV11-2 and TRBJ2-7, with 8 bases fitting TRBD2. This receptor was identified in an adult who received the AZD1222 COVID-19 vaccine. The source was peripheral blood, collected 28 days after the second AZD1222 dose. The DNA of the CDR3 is TGTGCCAGCAGCCCAGGAGTTAGCGGGACTTCCTACGAGCAGTACTTC. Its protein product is CASSPGVSGTSYEQYF.